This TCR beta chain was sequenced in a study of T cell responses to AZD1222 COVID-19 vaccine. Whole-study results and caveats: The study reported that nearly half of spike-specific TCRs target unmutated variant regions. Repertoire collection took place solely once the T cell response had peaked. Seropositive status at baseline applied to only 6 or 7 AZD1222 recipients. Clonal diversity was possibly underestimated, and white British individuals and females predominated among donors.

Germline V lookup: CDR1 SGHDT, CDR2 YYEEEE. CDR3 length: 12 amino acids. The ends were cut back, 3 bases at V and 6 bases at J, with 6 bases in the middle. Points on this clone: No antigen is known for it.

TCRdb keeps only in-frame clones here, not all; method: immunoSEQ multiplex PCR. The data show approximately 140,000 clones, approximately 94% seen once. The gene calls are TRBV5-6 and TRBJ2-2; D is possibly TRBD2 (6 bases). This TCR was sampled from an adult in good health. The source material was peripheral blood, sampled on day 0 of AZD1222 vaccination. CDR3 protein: CASSWGAGELFF. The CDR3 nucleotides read TGTGCCAGCAGCTGGGGGGCCGGGGAGCTGTTTTTT. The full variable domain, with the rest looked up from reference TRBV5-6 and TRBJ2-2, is DAGVTQSPTHLIKTRGQQVTLRCSPKSGHDTVSWYQQALGQGPQFIFQYYEEEERQRGNFPDRFSGHQFPNYSSELNVNALLLGDSALYLCASSWGAGELFFGEGSRLTVL.